The clone carrying this T cell receptor beta chain was recorded at least ten times. The antigen is not known. Time point given: longitudinal time-point 1 (baseline). This CDR3 has 14 amino acids. V was trimmed by 3 bases and J by 3 bases, leaving 12 bases between them. Germline values: CDR1 SGHRS, CDR2 YFSETQ. This sample is drawn from a study of neurological immune-mediated disorders. On the study more broadly: Of the multiple sclerosis patients, roughly 35 in total, some 30 were relapsing-remitting and 3 were secondary progressive. Study-wide findings and caveats: Phylogenetic grouping assigned the repertoires of 18 of 34 multiple sclerosis patients to a single related-CDR3 cluster, which may represent a signature.

TCRdb ran MiXCR on the 5' RACE reads and lists one entry per CDR3 protein. This repertoire shows 40,000 or so distinct CDR3 sequences, approximately 3% found once; its top ten account for around 7.7%. Input material: PBMCs. The origin of this receptor is a woman aged 55 to 70 with multiple sclerosis. The chain joins TRBV5-1 to TRBJ1-2, with a weak D call TRBD1 (5 bases). DNA for the CDR3: TGCGCCAGCAGCTCCCAGGGATTCGACTATGGCTACACCTTC. Protein sequence: CASSSQGFDYGYTF.